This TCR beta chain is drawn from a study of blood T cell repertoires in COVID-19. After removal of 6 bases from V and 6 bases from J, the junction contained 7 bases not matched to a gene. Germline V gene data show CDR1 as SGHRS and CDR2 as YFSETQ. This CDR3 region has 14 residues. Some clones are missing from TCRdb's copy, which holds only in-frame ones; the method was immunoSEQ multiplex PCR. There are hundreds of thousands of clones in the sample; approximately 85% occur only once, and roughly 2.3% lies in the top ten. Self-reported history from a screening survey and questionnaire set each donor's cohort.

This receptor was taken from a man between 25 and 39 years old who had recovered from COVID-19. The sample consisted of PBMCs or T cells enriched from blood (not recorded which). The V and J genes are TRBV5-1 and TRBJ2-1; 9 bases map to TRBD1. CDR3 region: CASNKGQGLNEQFF. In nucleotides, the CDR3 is TGCGCCAGCAACAAGGGACAGGGCCTCAATGAGCAGTTCTTC.